This TCR beta chain was identified in a study of breast tumors, draining lymph nodes, adjacent tissues (TCRdb year 2016). For the wider study: In breast cancer patients, the study compared the TCR beta repertoires of tumor, adjacent nontumor tissue and axillary lymph nodes. In human breast cancer, the study set out to evaluate how tumor, surrounding tissue and draining lymph node repertoires relate to one another and whether T cells may move between these sites. Broad study findings and their caveats: A scenario in which most tumor T cells derive from the lymph node and then expand within tumor tissue was judged to be consistent with the data. The conclusion that tumor T cells originate in lymph nodes was framed as consistent with a hypothesis rather than directly demonstrated. Tumor T-cell repertoires showed less diversity than lymph node repertoires and more diversity than nontumor tissue repertoires, and tumor T-cell repertoires showed preferential V and J gene usage. Tumor and nontumor tissue repertoires were significantly more similar in luminal-like than in basal-like breast cancer.

The junction carries 14 bases between V and J, which are trimmed by 0 bases and 5 bases respectively. The CDR3, from cysteine to phenylalanine, totals 15 residues. Solely the CDR3 DNA is kept, with 45 bases framed from the first base. The germline V gene (reference sequence) provides CDR1 WNHNN and CDR2 SYGVQD. The run used an Illumina HiSeq 2000. TCR beta chain libraries were generated through multiplex PCR amplification. High-throughput sequencing was used to analyze the amplified TCR beta chain products. The public reads were reprocessed in TCRdb via fastp at Q25 and MiXCR, keeping in-frame beta chains. Rows with one shared CDR3 protein collapse into an entry with the most common genes and DNA. This sample gives 250,000 or so distinct CDR3 sequences in total; around 30% of them show up just once. 0.85% to 1.2% of the sample rests with the top ten. The axillary draining lymph nodes of breast cancer patients were the source of the lymph node samples.

This clonotype was picked up many times. Its cognate antigen has yet to be identified. The record has no base qualities; no much larger clone is one base away. The chain employs TRBV10-1 and TRBJ2-7, with TRBD1 as a weak D call on 6 bases. The TCR comes from a female donor with breast cancer. Some clones in this sample may be carry-over from other donors' samples. The sample consisted of axillary lymph node tissue. The CDR3 corresponds to CASSESGTGNHEQYF. The DNA sequence follows: TGCGCCAGCAGTGAGTCGGGTACAGGGAACCACGAGCAGTACTTC.